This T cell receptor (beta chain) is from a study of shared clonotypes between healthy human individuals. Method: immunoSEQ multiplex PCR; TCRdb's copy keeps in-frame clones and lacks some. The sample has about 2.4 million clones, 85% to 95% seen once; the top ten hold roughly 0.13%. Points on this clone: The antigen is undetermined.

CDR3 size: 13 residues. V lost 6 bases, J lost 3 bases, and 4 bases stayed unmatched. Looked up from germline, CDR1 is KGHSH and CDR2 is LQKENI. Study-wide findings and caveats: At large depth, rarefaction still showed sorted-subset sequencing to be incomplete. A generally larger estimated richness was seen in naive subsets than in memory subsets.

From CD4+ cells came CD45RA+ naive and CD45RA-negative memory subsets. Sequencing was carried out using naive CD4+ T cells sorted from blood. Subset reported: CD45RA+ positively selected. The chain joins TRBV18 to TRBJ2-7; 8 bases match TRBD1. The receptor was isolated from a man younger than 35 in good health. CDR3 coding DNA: TGTGCCAGCTCTGGGACAGGCAACTACGAGCAGTACTTC. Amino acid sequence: CASSGTGNYEQYF.